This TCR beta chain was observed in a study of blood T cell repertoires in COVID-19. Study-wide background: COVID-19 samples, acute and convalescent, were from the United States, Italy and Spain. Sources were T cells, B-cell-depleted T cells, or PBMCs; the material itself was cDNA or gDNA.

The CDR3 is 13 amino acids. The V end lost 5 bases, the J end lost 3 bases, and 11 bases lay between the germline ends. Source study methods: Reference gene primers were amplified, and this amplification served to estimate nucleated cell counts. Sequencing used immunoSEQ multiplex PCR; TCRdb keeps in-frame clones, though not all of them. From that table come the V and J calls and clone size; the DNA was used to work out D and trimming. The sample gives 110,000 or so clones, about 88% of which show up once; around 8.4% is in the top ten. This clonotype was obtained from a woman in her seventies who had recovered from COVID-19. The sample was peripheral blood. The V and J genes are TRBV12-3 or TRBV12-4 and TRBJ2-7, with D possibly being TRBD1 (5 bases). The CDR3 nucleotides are TGTGCCAGCAGTACCGTACAGGTCTACGAGCAGTACTTC. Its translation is CASSTVQVYEQYF.